Here is one T cell receptor beta chain with its context. Antigen unknown. This sample stems from a study of stem cell transplantation in POMP-related autoinflammatory disease. Study-wide background: DNA chimerism showed 100% graft donor engraftment of neutrophils and platelets through one year. Regarding the study as a whole: Across all analyzed T-cell subsets, patients with PRAID tended toward reduced diversity and increased clonality.

The data were produced by immunoSEQ multiplex PCR, yet TCRdb's version contains in-frame clones alone and is incomplete. The repertoire holds about 68,000 clones, more than 75% seen once, with about 0.7% in the top ten. Unmatched junction bases numbered 9, after V lost 6 bases and J lost 4 bases. Germline CDR1 LNHNV, CDR2 YYDKDF (reference sequence). The CDR3 is 14 amino acids. PRAID featured immunodeficiency plus autoinflammation. The sequencing here drew on CD4+ T cells from PBMCs, taken after stem cell transplantation. This TCR was sampled from a human patient with POMP-related autoinflammation and immune dysregulation (PRAID). The T cells may partly be graft donor cells. This chain joins TRBV15 and TRBJ2-7; 7 nucleotides line up with TRBD2. CDR3 region: CATRPSGKGYEQYF. The CDR3 nucleotides read TGTGCCACCAGACCCAGCGGGAAGGGGTACGAGCAGTACTTC.